This T cell receptor (beta chain) was recovered during a study of radiotherapy plus CTLA-4 blockade in lung cancer. Looking at the study overall: For 15% to 20% of patients, objective responses occurred, and around 31% had disease control. Overall study results and limits: After treatment with radiotherapy plus ipilimumab, TCR clones that came from the tumor expanded in blood. Early blood T cell clone changes and increased post-radiation serum interferon-beta were reportedly the strongest response predictors.

On this clone: Its target is not known.

Alongside CTLA-4 blockade with ipilimumab, patients with chemo-refractory metastatic non-small-cell lung cancer received focal radiation. Germline CDR1 is SGHAT and CDR2 is FQNNGV. Trimming left V 4 bases short and J 5 bases short, with 11 bases between. This CDR3 has 13 residues. Some clones are missing from TCRdb's copy, which holds only in-frame ones; the method was immunoSEQ multiplex PCR. The sample has roughly 110,000 clones, 85% to 90% seen once; the top ten hold 2.4%. The V and J genes are TRBV11-2 and TRBJ2-5; no firm D call. The receptor was isolated from a human donor with non-small cell lung cancer that progressed on radiotherapy plus ipilimumab. Some clones in this sample may be carry-over from other donors' samples. Sequenced here: peripheral blood, sampled from a patient treated with radiotherapy plus ipilimumab. This chain's CDR3 is CASSSANPETQYF. The CDR3 DNA reads TGTGCCAGCAGCTCTGCCAATCCGGAGACCCAGTACTTC.